This TCR beta chain is drawn from a study of control samples from healthy donors and cancer patients. Trimming shortened V by 4 bases and J by 1 base, and 7 bases separated the two germline ends. Germline CDR1 reads SQVTM; CDR2 reads ANQGSEA. The CDR3 length is 12 residues. Only in-frame clones appear in the TCRdb table, and some are missing; sequencing was by immunoSEQ multiplex PCR. The repertoire has about 55,000 clones, around 96% of them found once; the top ten carry 1.1%. Notes on this clone: Other DNA sequences in the same sample also yield this CDR3.

V gene TRBV29-1 combines with J gene TRBJ1-1; TRBD1 might be the D (6 bases). The TCR sequence derives from a woman younger than 30 in good health. The sequenced material came from blood. The CDR3 spells CSVVRGNTEAFF. As DNA, the CDR3 is TGCAGCGTTGTCAGGGGGAACACTGAAGCTTTCTTT.